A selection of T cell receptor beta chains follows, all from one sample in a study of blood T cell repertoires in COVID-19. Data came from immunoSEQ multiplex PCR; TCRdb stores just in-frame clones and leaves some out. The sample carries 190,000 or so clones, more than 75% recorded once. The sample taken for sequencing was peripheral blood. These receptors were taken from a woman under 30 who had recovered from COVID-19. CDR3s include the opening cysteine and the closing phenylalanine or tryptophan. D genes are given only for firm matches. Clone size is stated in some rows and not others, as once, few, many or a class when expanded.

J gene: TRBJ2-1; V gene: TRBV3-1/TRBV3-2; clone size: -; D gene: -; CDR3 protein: CASSQGQEQFF; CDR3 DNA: TGTGCCAGCAGCCAAGGACAGGAGCAGTTCTTC
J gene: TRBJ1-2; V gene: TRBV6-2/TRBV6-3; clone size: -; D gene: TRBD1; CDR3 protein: CASSYSGQGYYGYTF; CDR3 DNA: TGTGCCAGCAGTTACTCTGGACAGGGGTACTATGGCTACACCTTC
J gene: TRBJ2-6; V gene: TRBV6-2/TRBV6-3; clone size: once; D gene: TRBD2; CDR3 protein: CASSYGLAGLSGANVLTF; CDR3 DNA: TGTGCCAGCAGTTATGGACTAGCGGGCTTGTCTGGGGCCAACGTCCTGACTTTC
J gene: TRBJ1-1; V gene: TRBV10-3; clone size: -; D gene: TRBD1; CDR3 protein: CAISESRTGEAFF; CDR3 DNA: TGTGCCATCAGTGAGTCTAGGACAGGCGAAGCTTTCTTT
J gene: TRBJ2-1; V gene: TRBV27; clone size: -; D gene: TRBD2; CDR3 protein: CASSFLAGGPSYNEQFF; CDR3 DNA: TGTGCCAGCAGTTTTTTAGCGGGGGGGCCATCCTACAATGAGCAGTTCTTC
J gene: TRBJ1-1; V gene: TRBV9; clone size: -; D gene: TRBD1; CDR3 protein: CASSVVAGGTEAFF; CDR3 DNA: TGTGCCAGCAGCGTAGTCGCAGGGGGCACTGAAGCTTTCTTT
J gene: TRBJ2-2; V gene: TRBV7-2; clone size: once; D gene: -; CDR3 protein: CASSPWTAGELFF; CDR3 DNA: TGTGCCAGCAGCCCCTGGACTGCCGGGGAGCTGTTTTTT
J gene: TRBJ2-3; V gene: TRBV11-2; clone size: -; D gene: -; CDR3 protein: CASSPPPRAAGDTQYF; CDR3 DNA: TGTGCCAGCAGCCCCCCTCCCCGGGCCGCGGGGGATACGCAGTATTTT
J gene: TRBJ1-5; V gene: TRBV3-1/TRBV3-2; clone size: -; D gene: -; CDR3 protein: CASSQDLPGGGIITQHF; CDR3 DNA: TGTGCCAGCAGCCAAGATCTCCCAGGTGGTGGAATCATTACCCAGCATTTT
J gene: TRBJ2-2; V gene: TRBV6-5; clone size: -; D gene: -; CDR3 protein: CASSYDSFTGELFF; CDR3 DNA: TGTGCCAGCAGTTACGACTCTTTCACCGGGGAGCTGTTTTTT
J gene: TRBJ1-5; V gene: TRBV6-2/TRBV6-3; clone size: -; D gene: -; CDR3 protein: CASSFDRNNQPQHF; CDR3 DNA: TGTGCCAGCAGTTTCGACAGGAACAATCAGCCCCAGCATTTT
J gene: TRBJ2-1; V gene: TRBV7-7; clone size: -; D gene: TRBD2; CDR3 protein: CASSPRLAGGIYNEQFF; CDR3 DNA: TGTGCCAGCAGCCCCCGACTAGCGGGGGGCATCTACAATGAGCAGTTCTTC
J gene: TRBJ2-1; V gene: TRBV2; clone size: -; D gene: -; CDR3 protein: CASMQRPNEQFF; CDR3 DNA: TGTGCCAGCATGCAGCGGCCCAATGAGCAGTTCTTC
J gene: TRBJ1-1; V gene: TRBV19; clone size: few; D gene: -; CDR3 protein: CASSRGQSMNTEAFF; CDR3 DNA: TGTGCCAGTAGTAGAGGACAGTCAATGAACACTGAAGCTTTCTTT
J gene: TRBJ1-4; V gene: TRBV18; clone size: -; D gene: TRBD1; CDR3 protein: CASSPIRTGPNEKLFF; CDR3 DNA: TGTGCCAGCTCACCGATCAGGACAGGGCCTAATGAAAAACTGTTTTTT
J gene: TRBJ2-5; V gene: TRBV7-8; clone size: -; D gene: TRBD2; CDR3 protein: CASSHGGREETQYF; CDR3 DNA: TGTGCCAGCAGCCACGGGGGGAGGGAAGAGACCCAGTACTTC
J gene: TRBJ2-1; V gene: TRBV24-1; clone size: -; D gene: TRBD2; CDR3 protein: CATEGSGRAGQNEQFF; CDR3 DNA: TGTGCCACCGAAGGGAGCGGGAGGGCCGGTCAGAATGAGCAGTTCTTC
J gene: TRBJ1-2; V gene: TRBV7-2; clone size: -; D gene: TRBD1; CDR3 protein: CASSPRTGDYGYTF; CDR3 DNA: TGTGCCAGCAGCCCCCGGACAGGGGACTATGGCTACACCTTC
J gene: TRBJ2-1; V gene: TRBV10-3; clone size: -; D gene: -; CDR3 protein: CAISESIGSRYNEQFF; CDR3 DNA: TGTGCCATCAGTGAGTCTATTGGCTCCCGTTACAATGAGCAGTTCTTC
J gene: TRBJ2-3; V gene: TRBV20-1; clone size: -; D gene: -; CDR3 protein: CSASSSSSAPDTQYF; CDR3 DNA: TGCAGTGCTAGTAGTAGTAGCTCCGCCCCAGATACGCAGTATTTT
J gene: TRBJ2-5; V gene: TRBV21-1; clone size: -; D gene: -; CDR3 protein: CASNPPGRGTSGRQWTQYF; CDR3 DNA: TGTGCCAGCAATCCACCCGGGAGGGGTACTAGCGGGAGGCAGTGGACCCAGTACTTC
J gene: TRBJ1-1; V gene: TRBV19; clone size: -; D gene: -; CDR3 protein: CASSMTENTEAFF; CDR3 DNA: TGTGCCAGTAGTATGACAGAGAACACTGAAGCTTTCTTT
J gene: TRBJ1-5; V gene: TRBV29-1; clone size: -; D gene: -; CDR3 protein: CSVETGSGQPQHF; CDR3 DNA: TGCAGCGTTGAAACGGGATCCGGTCAGCCCCAGCATTTT
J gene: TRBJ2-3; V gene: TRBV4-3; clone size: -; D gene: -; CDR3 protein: CASSQVEARRTDTQYF; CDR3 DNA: TGCGCCAGCAGCCAAGTTGAGGCTAGACGCACAGATACGCAGTATTTT
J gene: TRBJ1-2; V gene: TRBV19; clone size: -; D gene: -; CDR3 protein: CASIAEDGYGYTF; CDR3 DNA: TGTGCCAGTATTGCAGAGGATGGGTATGGCTACACCTTC
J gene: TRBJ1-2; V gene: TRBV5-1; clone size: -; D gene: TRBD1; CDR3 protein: CASSPLGGQGGGYTF; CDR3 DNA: TGCGCCAGCAGCCCTTTGGGGGGACAGGGAGGCGGCTACACCTTC
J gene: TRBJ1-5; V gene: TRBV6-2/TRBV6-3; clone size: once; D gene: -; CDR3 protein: CASSPDSYQPQHF; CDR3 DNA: TGTGCCAGCAGTCCCGACTCCTATCAGCCCCAGCATTTT
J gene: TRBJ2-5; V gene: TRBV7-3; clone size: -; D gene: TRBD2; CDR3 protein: CASSLLAGGQETQYF; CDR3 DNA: TGTGCCAGCAGCCTACTAGCGGGGGGGCAAGAGACCCAGTACTTC
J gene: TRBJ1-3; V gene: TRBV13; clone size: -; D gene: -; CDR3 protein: CASSLAGKVSGNTIYF; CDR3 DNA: TGTGCCAGCAGCTTGGCCGGGAAAGTCTCTGGAAACACCATATATTTT
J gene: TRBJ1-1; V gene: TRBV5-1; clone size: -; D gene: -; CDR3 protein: CASSLLDTANTEAFF; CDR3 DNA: TGCGCCAGCAGCCTCTTGGACACCGCGAACACTGAAGCTTTCTTT
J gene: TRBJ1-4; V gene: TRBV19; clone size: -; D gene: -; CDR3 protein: CASTPLDRPNEKLFF; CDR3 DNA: TGTGCCAGTACCCCCCTCGACAGACCCAATGAAAAACTGTTTTTT
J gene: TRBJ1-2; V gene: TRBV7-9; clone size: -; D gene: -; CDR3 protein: CASSLAGNKVYGYTF; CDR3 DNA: TGTGCCAGCAGCTTGGCGGGGAATAAGGTCTATGGCTACACCTTC
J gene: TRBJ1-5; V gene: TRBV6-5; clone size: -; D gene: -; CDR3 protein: CAVVGGNSNQPQHF; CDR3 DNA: TGTGCCGTGGTCGGAGGAAATAGCAATCAGCCCCAGCATTTT
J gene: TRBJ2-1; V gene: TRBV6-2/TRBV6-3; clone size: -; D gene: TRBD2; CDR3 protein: CASSYLAGDYNEQFF; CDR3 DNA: TGTGCCAGCAGTTACCTAGCGGGAGATTACAATGAGCAGTTCTTC
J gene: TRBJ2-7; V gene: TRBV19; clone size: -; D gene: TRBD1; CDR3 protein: CASTPRTGSYEQYF; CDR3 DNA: TGTGCCAGTACCCCACGGACAGGTTCCTACGAGCAGTACTTC
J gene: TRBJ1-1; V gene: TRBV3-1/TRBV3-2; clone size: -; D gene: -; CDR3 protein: CASSQVGSAEAFF; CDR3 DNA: TGTGCCAGCAGCCAAGTAGGGAGCGCTGAAGCTTTCTTT
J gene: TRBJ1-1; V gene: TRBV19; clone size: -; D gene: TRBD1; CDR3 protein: CASTAGTGSNTEAFF; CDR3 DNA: TGTGCCAGTACCGCCGGGACAGGCTCGAACACTGAAGCTTTCTTT
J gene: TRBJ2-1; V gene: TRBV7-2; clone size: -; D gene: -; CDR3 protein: CASSLMRQDLYNEQFF; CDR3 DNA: TGTGCCAGCAGCTTAATGCGACAGGACCTATACAATGAGCAGTTCTTC
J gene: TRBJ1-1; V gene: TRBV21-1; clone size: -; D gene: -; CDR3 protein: CASSKGGGTEAFF; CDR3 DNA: TGTGCCAGCAGCAAGGGTGGAGGCACTGAAGCTTTCTTT
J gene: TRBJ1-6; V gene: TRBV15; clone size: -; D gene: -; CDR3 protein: CATSRAPDSSYNSPLHF; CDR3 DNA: TGTGCCACCAGCAGAGCTCCGGACAGCTCCTATAATTCACCCCTCCACTTT
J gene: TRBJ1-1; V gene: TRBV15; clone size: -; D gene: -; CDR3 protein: CATSAGDNNLNTEAFF; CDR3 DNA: TGTGCCACCAGCGCAGGCGACAACAATTTGAACACTGAAGCTTTCTTT
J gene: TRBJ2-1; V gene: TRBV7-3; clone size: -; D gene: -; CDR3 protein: CASSATGGGLNEQFF; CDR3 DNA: TGTGCCAGCAGCGCAACCGGGGGAGGCCTCAATGAGCAGTTCTTC
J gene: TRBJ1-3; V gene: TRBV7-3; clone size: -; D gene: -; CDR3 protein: CASSLTGQVSGNTIYF; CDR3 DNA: TGTGCCAGCAGCTTAACCGGACAAGTCTCTGGAAACACCATATATTTT
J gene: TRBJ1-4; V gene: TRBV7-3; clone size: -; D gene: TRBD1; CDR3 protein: CASSLTGGAGEKLFF; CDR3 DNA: TGTGCCAGCAGCTTGACAGGGGGCGCGGGAGAAAAACTGTTTTTT
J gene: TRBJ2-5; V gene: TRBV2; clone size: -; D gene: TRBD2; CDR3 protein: CASSYSGRSGETQYF; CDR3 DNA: TGTGCCAGCAGTTATAGCGGGAGATCTGGGGAGACCCAGTACTTC
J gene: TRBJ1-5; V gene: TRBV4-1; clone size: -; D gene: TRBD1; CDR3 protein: CASSTPGQFNQPQHF; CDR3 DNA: TGCGCCAGCAGCACGCCGGGACAGTTCAATCAGCCCCAGCATTTT
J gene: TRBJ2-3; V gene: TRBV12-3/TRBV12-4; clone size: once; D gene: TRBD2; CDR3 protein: CASREGTTKQYF; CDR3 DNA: TGTGCCAGCAGGGAGGGGACTACGAAGCAGTATTTT
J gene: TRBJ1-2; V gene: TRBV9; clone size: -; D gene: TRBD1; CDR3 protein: CASSDLGTEYGYTF; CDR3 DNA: TGTGCCAGCAGTGACCTCGGGACAGAGTATGGCTACACCTTC
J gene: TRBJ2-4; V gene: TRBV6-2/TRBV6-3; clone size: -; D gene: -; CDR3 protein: CASSYSKQGQYF; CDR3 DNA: TGTGCCAGCAGTTACTCTAAACAGGGTCAGTACTTC
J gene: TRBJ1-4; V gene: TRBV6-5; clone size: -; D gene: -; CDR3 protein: CASVRATNEKLFF; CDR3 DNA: TGTGCCAGCGTTCGTGCAACTAATGAAAAACTGTTTTTT
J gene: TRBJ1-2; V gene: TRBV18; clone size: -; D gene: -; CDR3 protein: CASSPVNTLNSLNYGYTF; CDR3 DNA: TGTGCCAGCTCACCGGTTAATACCCTCAACAGTCTTAACTATGGCTACACCTTC
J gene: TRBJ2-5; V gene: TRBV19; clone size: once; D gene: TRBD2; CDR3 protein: CASRGLAGHNDQETQYF; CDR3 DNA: TGTGCCAGTCGCGGACTAGCGGGACATAATGATCAAGAGACCCAGTACTTC
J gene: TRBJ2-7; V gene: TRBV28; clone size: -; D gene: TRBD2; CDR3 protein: CASSSGSGAISYEQYF; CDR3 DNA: TGTGCCAGCAGTTCGGGAAGCGGGGCGATCTCCTACGAGCAGTACTTC
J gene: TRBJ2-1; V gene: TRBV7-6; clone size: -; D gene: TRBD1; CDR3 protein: CASSLTGAPPFYNEQFF; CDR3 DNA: TGTGCCAGCAGCCTGACAGGGGCTCCACCCTTTTACAATGAGCAGTTCTTC
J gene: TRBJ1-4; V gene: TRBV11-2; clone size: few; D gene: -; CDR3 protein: CASSLSPNEKLFF; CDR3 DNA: TGTGCCAGCAGCTTAAGCCCTAATGAAAAACTGTTTTTT
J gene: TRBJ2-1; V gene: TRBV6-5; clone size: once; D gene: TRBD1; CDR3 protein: CASSPRDSSYNEQFF; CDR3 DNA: TGTGCCAGCAGCCCACGGGACAGCTCCTACAATGAGCAGTTCTTC
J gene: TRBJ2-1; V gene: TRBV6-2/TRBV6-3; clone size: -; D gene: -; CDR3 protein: CASSYSPRRVSSYNEQFF; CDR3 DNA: TGTGCCAGCAGTTACTCCCCCAGGAGGGTCAGCTCCTACAATGAGCAGTTCTTC
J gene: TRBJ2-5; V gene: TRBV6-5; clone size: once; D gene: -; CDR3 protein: CASSYTGDQETQYF; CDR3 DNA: TGTGCCAGCAGCTACACGGGGGATCAAGAGACCCAGTACTTC
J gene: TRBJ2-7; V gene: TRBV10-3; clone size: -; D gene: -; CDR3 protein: CAIRRGDEQYF; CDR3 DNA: TGTGCCATCCGCAGGGGCGACGAGCAGTACTTC